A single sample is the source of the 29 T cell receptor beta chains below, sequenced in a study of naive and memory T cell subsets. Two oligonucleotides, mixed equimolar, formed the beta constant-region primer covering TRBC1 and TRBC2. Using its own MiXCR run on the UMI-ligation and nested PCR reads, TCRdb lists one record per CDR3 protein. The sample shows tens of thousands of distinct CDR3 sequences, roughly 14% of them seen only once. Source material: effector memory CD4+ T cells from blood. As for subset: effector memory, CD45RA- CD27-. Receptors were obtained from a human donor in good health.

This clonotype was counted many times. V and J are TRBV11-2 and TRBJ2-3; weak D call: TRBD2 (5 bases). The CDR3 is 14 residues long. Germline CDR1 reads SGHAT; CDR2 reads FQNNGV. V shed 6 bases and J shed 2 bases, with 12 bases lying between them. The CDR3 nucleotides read TGTGCCAGCAGTCAAGGACTTACCACAGATACGCAGTATTTT. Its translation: CASSQGLTTDTQYF.

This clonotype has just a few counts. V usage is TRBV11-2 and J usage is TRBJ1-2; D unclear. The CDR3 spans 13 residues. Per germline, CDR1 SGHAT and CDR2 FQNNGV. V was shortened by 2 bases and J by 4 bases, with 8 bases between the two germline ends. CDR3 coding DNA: TGTGCCAGCAGCTTATCCGGACTCTATGGCTACACCTTC. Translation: CASSLSGLYGYTF. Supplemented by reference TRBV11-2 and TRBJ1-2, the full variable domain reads EAGVAQSPRYKIIEKRQSVAFWCNPISGHATLYWYQQILGQGPKLLIQFQNNGVVDDSQLPKDRFSAERLKGVDSTLKIQPAKLEDSAVYLCASSLSGLYGYTFGSGTRLTVV.

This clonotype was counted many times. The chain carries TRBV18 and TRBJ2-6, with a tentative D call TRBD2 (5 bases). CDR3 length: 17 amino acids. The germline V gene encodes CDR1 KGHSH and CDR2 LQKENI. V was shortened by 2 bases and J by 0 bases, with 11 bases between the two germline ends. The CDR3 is CASSPSTGSSGANVLTF. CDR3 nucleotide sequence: TGTGCCAGCTCACCATCTACGGGGAGCTCTGGGGCCAACGTCCTGACTTTC.

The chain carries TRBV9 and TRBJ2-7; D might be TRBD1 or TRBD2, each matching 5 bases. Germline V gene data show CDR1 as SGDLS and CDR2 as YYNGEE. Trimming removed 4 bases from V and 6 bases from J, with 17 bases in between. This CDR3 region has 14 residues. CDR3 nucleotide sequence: TGTGCCAGCAGCTCGCCCGGGACCCTCCGCGAGCAGTACTTC. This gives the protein CASSSPGTLREQYF.

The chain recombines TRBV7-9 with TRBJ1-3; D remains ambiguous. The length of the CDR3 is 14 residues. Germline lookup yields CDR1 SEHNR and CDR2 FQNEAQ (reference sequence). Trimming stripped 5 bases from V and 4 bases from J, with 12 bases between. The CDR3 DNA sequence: TGTGCCAGCAGCCTGAGTCAGGTCGGAAACACCATATATTTT. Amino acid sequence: CASSLSQVGNTIYF.

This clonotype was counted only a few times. CDR3 in DNA: TGTGCCAGCAGTGAAGTGGGTGGGGGACTAGCGGGAGGAGATACGCAGTATTTT. Translated, it gives CASSEVGGGLAGGDTQYF. This chain joins TRBV6-1 and TRBJ2-3; TRBD2 aligns across 15 bases. Trimming at V came to 1 base and at J to 5 bases, leaving 7 bases not matched to a gene. Germline values: CDR1 MNHNS, CDR2 SASEGT. The CDR3 consists of 18 residues.

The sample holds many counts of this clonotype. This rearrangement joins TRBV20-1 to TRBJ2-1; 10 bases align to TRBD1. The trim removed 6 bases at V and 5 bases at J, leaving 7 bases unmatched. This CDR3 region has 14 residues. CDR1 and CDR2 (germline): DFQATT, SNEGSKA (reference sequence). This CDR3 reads CSAAGTGVNNEQFF. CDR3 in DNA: TGCAGTGCCGCCGGGACAGGGGTCAACAATGAGCAGTTCTTC.

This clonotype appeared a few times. CDR3 sequence (DNA): TGCAGTGCTAGGGGGGGCCCGGGACTACCGAGAAAATACAATGAGCAGTTCTTC. This translates into CSARGGPGLPRKYNEQFF. The chain joins TRBV20-1 to TRBJ2-1; the D gene is possibly TRBD2 (7 bases). V was trimmed by 3 bases and J by 4 bases, leaving 25 bases between them. This CDR3 contains 18 residues. Germline V gene data show CDR1 as DFQATT and CDR2 as SNEGSKA (reference sequence).

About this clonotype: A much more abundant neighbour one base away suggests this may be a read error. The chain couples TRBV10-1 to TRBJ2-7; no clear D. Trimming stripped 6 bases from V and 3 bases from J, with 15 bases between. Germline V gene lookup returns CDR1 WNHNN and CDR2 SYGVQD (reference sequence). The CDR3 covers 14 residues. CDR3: CASSDGVAVYEQYF. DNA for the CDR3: TGCGCCAGCAGCGACGGCGTCGCGGTCTACGAGCAGTACTTC.

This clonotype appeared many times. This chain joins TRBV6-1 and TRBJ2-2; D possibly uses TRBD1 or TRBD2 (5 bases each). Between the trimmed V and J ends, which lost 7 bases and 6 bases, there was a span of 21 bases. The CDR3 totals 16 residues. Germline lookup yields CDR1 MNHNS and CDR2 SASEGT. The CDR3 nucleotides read TGTGCCAGCACAAGGTCGGGGACGAGGGGCGCCGGGGAGCTGTTTTTT. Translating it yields CASTRSGTRGAGELFF.

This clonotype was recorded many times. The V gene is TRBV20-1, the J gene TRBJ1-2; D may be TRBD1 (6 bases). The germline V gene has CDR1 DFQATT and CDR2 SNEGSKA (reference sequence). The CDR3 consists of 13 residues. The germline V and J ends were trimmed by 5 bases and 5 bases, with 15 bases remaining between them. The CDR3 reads CSAAPGASYGYTF. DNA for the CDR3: TGCAGTGCTGCCCCAGGGGCGTCGTATGGCTACACCTTC.

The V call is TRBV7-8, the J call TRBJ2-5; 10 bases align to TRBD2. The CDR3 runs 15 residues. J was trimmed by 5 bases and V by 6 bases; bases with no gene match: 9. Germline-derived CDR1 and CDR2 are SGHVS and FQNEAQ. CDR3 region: CASRGGLALRETQYF. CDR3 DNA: TGTGCCAGCAGAGGGGGACTAGCGCTTAGGGAGACCCAGTACTTC.

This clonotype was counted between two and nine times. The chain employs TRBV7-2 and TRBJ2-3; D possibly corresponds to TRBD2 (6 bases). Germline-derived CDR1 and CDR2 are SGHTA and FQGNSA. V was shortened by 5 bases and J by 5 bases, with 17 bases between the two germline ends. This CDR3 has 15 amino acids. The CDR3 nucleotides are TGTGCCAGCAGCCTTCGGCCCGGGAGCTTAGATACGCAGTATTTT. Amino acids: CASSLRPGSLDTQYF.

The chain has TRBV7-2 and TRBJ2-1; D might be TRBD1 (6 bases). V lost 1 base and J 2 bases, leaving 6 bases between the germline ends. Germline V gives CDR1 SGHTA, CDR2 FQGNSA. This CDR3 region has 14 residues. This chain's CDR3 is CASSLGTAYNEQFF. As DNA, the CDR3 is TGTGCCAGCAGCTTAGGGACAGCCTACAATGAGCAGTTCTTC.

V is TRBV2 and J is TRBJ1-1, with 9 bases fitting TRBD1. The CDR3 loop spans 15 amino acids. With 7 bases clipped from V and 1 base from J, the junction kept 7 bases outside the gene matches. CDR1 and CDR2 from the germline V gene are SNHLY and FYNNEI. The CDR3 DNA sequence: TGTGCCAGCACCCTCCGGGACAGGGCGAACACTGAAGCTTTCTTT. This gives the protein CASTLRDRANTEAFF.

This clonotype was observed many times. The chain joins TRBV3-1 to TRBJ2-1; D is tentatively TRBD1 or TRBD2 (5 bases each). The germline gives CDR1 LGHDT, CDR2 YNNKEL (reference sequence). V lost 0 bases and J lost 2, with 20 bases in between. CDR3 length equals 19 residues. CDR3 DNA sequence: TGTGCCAGCAGCCAAGATGCTAAAAATATCCAGGGAGCCTACAATGAGCAGTTCTTC. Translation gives CASSQDAKNIQGAYNEQFF.

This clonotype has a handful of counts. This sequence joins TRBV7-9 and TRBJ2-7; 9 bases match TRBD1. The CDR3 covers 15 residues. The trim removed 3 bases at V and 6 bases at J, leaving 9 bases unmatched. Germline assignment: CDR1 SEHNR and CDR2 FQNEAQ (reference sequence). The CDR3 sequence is CASSFRGTGLGEQYF. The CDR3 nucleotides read TGTGCCAGCAGCTTTCGTGGGACAGGGTTGGGCGAGCAGTACTTC.

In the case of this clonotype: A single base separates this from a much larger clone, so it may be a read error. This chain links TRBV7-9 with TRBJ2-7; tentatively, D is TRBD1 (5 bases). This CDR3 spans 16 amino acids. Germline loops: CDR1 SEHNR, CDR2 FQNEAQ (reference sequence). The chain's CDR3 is CASSLFGDSNSYKQYF. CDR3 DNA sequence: TGTGCCAGCAGCTTATTTGGTGACAGCAACTCCTACAAGCAGTACTTC.

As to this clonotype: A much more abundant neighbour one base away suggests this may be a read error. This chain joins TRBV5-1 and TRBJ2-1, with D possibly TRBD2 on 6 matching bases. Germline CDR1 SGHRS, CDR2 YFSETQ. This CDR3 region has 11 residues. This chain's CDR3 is CSSSSGDEQFF. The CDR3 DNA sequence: TGCTCCAGCAGCTCGGGAGATGAGCAGTTCTTC.

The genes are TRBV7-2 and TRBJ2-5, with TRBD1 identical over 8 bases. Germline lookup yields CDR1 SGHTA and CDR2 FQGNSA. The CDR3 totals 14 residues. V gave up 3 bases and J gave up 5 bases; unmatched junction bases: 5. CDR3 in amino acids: CASSFWTGLETQYF. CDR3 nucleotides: TGTGCCAGCAGCTTCTGGACAGGGTTGGAGACCCAGTACTTC.

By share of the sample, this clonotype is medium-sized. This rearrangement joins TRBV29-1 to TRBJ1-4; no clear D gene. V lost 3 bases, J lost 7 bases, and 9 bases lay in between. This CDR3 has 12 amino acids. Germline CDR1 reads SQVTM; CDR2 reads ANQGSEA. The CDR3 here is CSVDLFGEKLFF. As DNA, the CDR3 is TGCAGCGTTGATTTGTTTGGTGAAAAACTGTTTTTT. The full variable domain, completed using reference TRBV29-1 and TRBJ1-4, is SAVISQKPSRDICQRGTSLTIQCQVDSQVTMMFWYRQQPGQSLTLIATANQGSEATYESGFVIDKFPISRPNLTFSTLTVSNMSPEDSSIYLCSVDLFGEKLFFGSGTQLSVL.

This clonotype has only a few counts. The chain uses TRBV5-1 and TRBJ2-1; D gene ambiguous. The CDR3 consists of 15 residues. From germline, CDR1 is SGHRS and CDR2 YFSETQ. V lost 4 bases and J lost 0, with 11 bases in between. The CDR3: CASSESGPSYNEQFF. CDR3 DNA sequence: TGCGCCAGCAGCGAGTCCGGGCCCTCCTACAATGAGCAGTTCTTC.

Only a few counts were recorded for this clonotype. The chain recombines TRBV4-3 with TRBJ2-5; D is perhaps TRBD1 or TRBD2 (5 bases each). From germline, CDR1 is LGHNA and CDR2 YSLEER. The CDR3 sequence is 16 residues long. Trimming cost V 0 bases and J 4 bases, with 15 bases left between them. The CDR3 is CASSQERDAKGETQYF. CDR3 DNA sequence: TGCGCCAGCAGCCAAGAACGGGACGCTAAGGGAGAGACCCAGTACTTC.

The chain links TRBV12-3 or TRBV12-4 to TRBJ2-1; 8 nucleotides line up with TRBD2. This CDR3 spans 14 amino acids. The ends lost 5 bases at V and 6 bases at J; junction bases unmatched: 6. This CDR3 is CASSLSGLVNEQFF. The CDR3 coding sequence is TGTGCCAGCAGTCTCTCGGGACTAGTCAATGAGCAGTTCTTC.

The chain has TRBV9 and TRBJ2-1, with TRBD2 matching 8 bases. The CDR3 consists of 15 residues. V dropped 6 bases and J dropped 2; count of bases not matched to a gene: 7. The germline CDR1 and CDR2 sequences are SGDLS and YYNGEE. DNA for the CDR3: TGTGCCAGCACCCCGACTAGCGTCACCTACAATGAGCAGTTCTTC. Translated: CASTPTSVTYNEQFF. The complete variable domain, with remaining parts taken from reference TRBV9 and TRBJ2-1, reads DSGVTQTPKHLITATGQRVTLRCSPRSGDLSVYWYQQSLDQGLQFLIQYYNGEERAKGNILERFSAQQFPDLHSELNLSSLELGDSALYFCASTPTSVTYNEQFFGPGTRLTVL.

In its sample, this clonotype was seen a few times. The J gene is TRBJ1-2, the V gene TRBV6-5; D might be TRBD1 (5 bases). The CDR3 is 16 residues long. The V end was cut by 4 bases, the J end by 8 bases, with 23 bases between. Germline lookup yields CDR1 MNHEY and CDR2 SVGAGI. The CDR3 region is CASSSLLISGKGGYTF. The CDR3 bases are TGTGCCAGCAGTTCGTTGCTTATCTCAGGGAAGGGCGGCTACACCTTC.

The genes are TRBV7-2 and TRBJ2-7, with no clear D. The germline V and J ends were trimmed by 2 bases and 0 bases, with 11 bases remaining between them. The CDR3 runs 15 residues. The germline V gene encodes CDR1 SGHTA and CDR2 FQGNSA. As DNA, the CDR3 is TGTGCCAGCAGCTTAAATGGTGCCTTCTCCTACGAGCAGTACTTC. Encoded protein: CASSLNGAFSYEQYF.

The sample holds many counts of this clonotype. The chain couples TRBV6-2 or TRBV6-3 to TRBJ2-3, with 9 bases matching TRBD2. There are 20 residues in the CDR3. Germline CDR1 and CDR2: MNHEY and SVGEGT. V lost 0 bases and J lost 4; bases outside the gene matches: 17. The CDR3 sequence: CASSYSPSSGTPRRADTQYF. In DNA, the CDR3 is TGTGCCAGCAGTTACTCCCCCTCTAGCGGGACCCCACGGCGGGCAGATACGCAGTATTTT.

CDR3 residues: CASSLGPTTDTQYF. For the CDR3, the DNA is TGTGCCAGCAGCTTGGGACCGACCACAGATACGCAGTATTTT. The J gene is TRBJ2-3, the V gene TRBV5-4; D not certain. CDR1 is SGHNT and CDR2 is YYREEE in the germline V gene (reference sequence). Trimming removed 0 bases from V and 2 bases from J, with 7 bases in between. The CDR3 loop spans 14 amino acids.